This T cell receptor beta chain was obtained from a study of radiation and T cells in renal cell carcinoma. General study points: From baseline, blood top tumor clonotypes peaked at 2 weeks post-radiation. Pretreatment tumor biopsies were lacking, so baseline clonotypes are unknown.

Sequenced by immunoSEQ multiplex PCR; TCRdb stores in-frame clones only, minus some. The data hold more than 140,000 clones, with over 80% observed a single time. Sample time point: baseline pretreatment blood. Treatment here: 15 Gy SBRT to primary tumor, nephrectomy 4 weeks later. A remark on this clone: Its antigen remains unidentified.

With V trimmed by 3 bases and J by 8 bases, 6 bases remained unmatched. Per the germline V gene, CDR1 is GTSNPN and CDR2 is SVGIG (reference sequence). This CDR3 comprises 14 residues. This TCR derives from a woman aged 45-65 years with renal cell carcinoma. The specimen was blood, collected from a patient whose treatment included radiotherapy and nephrectomy. V and J are TRBV30 and TRBJ1-4; TRBD1 matches at 10 bases. CDR3 nucleotides: TGTGCCTGGAGCGACGGACAGGGGGGGGAAAAACTGTTTTTT. This translates into CAWSDGQGGEKLFF.